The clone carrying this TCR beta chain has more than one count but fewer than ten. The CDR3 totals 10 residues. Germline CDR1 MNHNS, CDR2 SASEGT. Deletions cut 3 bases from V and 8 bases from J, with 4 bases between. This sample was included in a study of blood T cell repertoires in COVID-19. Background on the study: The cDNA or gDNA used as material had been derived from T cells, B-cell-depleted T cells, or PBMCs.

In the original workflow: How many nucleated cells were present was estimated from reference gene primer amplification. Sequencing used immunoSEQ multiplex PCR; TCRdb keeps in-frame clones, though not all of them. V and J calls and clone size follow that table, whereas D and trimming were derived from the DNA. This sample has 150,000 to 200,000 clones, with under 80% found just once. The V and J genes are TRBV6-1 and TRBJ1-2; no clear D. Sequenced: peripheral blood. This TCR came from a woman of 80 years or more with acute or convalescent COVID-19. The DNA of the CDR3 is TGTGCCAGCAGTGACAGGGGCTACACCTTC. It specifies CASSDRGYTF.